This paragraph covers one TCR beta chain sequence. This sample stems from a study of cytomegalovirus exposure and HLA in healthy donors. PCR involved 60 Vbeta and 13 Jbeta primers. Measured with immunoSEQ multiplex PCR; TCRdb has only the in-frame clones, and not every one. The table records 100,000 to 150,000 clones, roughly 81% of them present only once. The receptor comes from a woman under 40 in good health and CMV-seronegative. Material: PBMCs.

This chain's CDR3 is CSVLKPGLAGGKQYF. CDR3 nucleotide sequence: TGCAGCGTGCTTAAACCGGGACTAGCGGGAGGAAAACAGTACTTC. This chain joins TRBV29-1 and TRBJ2-7, with 15 bases aligning to TRBD2. Trimming at V came to 6 bases and at J to 10 bases, leaving 13 bases not matched to a gene. The germline V gene encodes CDR1 SQVTM and CDR2 ANQGSEA. This CDR3 contains 15 residues.